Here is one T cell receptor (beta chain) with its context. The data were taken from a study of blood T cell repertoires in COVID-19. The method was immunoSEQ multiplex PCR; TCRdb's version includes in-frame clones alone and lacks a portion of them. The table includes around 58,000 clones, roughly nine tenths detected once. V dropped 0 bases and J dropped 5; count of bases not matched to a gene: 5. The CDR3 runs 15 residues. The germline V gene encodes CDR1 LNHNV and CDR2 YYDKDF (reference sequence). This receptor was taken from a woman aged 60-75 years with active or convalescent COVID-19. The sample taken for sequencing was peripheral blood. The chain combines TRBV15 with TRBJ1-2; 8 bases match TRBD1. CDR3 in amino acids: CATSRDRGLLYGYTF. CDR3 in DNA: TGTGCCACCAGCAGAGACAGGGGGCTACTATATGGCTACACCTTC.